This T cell receptor beta chain was identified during a study of T cell responses to AZD1222 COVID-19 vaccine (dated by TCRdb to the early 2020s). As for the study more broadly: Because spike-specific TCR depth and breadth did not differ between the two schedules, AZD1222 recipients who got a second dose at roughly 4 weeks were pooled with those who got a second dose at roughly 12 weeks. Trial participants were enrolled by age into 18-55, 56-69 and 70-plus year subgroups, with roughly 160, 29 and 62 TCR-sequenced participants respectively. TCR sequencing covered 230 to 250 trial participants: around 210 given two doses of AZD1222 and 26 given two doses of MenACWY control vaccine.

With respect to this clone: Its target antigen remains unknown. The sample holds no much larger clone one base away, and base qualities are not on file.

The CDR3 regions of human TCRbeta chains were analyzed by immunosequencing. On the authors' methods: TCRs in the repertoires were compared against a reference library of SARS-CoV-2-specific TCRs that had been generated with the MIRA antigen-specificity platform. Breadth was defined as the fraction of unique TCRs that were SARS-CoV-2-associated. Depth was defined as the fraction of total T cells that were SARS-CoV-2-associated. Using the MIRA data, each spike-specific TCR was mapped to the spike region that the TCR reacts to and placed in a CD4 or CD8 class. Log10-transformed breadth and depth values were compared by one-way ANOVA with Sidak's multiple comparisons tests. In TCRdb, the immuneACCESS table is reduced to in-frame sequences with V and J assigned. These tables do not hold every clone; where another copy was compared, an unresolved V gene accounts for under half, and the others remain unexplained. That table is the source of V, J and clone size, and D and trimming were worked out from the DNA. The sample table holds some 130,000 clones, of which 70% to 90% were seen once. The ten most abundant clones make up more than 3% of the sample.

Taken from the germline V gene, the CDR1 and CDR2 loops are SGDLS and YYNGEE. V is pruned by 3 bases and J by 11 bases, leaving 7 bases of the junction without a gene match. The CDR3 goes from the cysteine to the phenylalanine over 12 residues. This entry keeps only the CDR3 DNA: 36 bases, framed from base 1. The sample's time point label is to be understood as: baseline before first vaccination. The vaccinee samples were drawn from two UK trials, COV001 and COV002, one of which was a single-blind randomized controlled phase 2/3 trial testing AZD1222 (ChAdOx1 nCoV-19) in healthy adults. For TCRbeta chain sequencing, PBMC samples from trial participants were taken at day 0 and at day 28 after the second dose. What the work shows at the level of the full study, not this receptor alone: A significant rise in spike-specific TCR breadth and depth was observed after two AZD1222 doses relative to day 0 and relative to MenACWY recipients. Most participants were white British and females outnumbered males, and the authors suggested that clonal diversity may have been underestimated. Reportedly, close to half of the unique spike-specific TCRs recognized epitopes lying outside the regions that are mutated in the B.1.351 and B.1.1.7 variants. Because no day 14 peak-response samples were available, repertoires were characterized only after the peak T cell response. The 56-69-year group was small, and its depth increase did not reach significance, likely because of low power. Conclusions about previously exposed vaccinees are limited because only six or seven AZD1222 recipients were SARS-CoV-2 seropositive at baseline. The whole spike protein was spanned by vaccine-associated CD4 TCRs, and dominant responses were seen in regions 160-218 and 743-854.

This TCR came from an adult in good health. The chain is made from TRBV9 and TRBJ1-1, and TRBD1 matches 7 of the central bases. The sample here was peripheral blood, taken on day 0 of AZD1222 vaccination. This receptor has the CDR3 CASSGSTGDAFF. At the DNA level, the sequence is TGTGCCAGCAGCGGTTCAACAGGGGACGCTTTCTTT.